Reported below is one TCR beta chain. This clone is judged medium-sized (0.01 to 0.1%). Its cognate antigen has yet to be identified. No base qualities exist here, and no much larger clone lies one base off it. The meaning of the sample's treatment or condition label: oral pan-JAK inhibitor, 5-10 mg twice daily. Lesional scalp punch biopsies and peripheral blood were collected from alopecia areata patients. PBMCs were isolated by density centrifugation and stained for CD3, CD4 and CD8, after which CD4+ and CD8+ T cells were sorted on a FACSAria. Reading from cysteine to phenylalanine, the CDR3 counts 16 amino acids. Only CDR3 DNA is held: 48 bases, read in frame from base 1. CDR1 LGHNA and CDR2 YSLEER are derived from the germline V gene. Trimmed from V: 1 base; trimmed from J: 5 bases; junction bases lacking a gene match: 8. This sample was included in a study of CD8+ T cells in alopecia areata (dated 2018 in TCRdb). Some background on the complete study: Treated patients were enrolled in an open-label pilot trial of oral tofacitinib at 5 to 10 mg twice daily for moderate-to-severe alopecia areata. Human TCRbeta sequencing covered scalp tissue and sorted CD4+ and CD8+ peripheral blood T cells from patchy and totalis/universalis alopecia areata patients and healthy controls. Patients received tofacitinib for 6 to 18 months and were then followed off drug for 6 months to check for delayed response and recurrence. In treated patients, disease severity was measured using the SALT score, which gives the percentage of scalp surface area affected. The study used high-throughput TCRbeta sequencing to examine T cell clonal expansion in alopecia areata, in both the C3H/HeJ mouse model and human patients. Scalp clonality was compared among normal scalp (n=4), patchy alopecia areata scalp (n=8), and alopecia totalis/universalis scalp (n=8). The RNA source kit depended on sample type: the PAXgene miRNA kit for fixed scalp, the miRNeasy kit for PBMCs, and the RNeasy kit for mouse skin. TCRbeta CDR3 regions were amplified by immunoSEQ multiplex PCR with 35 Vbeta forward and 13 Jbeta reverse primers. Biopsies were taken from tofacitinib-treated patients at baseline and at 4 and 24 weeks of treatment, and a later scalp biopsy was taken in several of the tofacitinib-treated patients. Overall study outcomes, separate from this receptor: Tofacitinib significantly lowered scalp clonality and the number of expanded CD8+ clones among the top 100 scalp clones. Higher clonality and more expanded CD8+ clones were observed in lesional scalp than in normal scalp, particularly in alopecia totalis/universalis, a finding suggestive of antigenic drive. TCR sequences shared between patients were less clear than in mice, possibly partly because of HLA diversity in the patient population. Scalp TCR repertoire analysis is complicated because resident alphabeta T cells in normal human skin are also sequenced, whereas mouse skin is dominated by gammadelta T cells. During tofacitinib treatment, many expanded lesional clones remained in scalp and blood, and this persistence may partly explain relapse after treatment is stopped. The treated cohort was small, with a single nonresponder, so links between baseline CD8+ expansion and response need larger studies.

Library method: the immunoSEQ multiplex PCR assay. RNA was extracted from all samples and reverse transcribed into cDNA as template for TCR sequencing. SuperScript III was used to make first-strand cDNA, primed with a 2:1 mix of oligo-dT and random hexamers. A synthetic immune receptor repertoire was used to assess amplification bias, and residual bias was removed computationally. In the source study's methods: Raw reads were preprocessed to remove errors, and CDR3 was defined according to IMGT conventions as the region from the conserved cysteine to phenylalanine. To get clonality, Shannon entropy was normalized by log2 of the number of productive unique TCRs and the result was subtracted from 1. CD4 or CD8 identity of scalp clones was inferred by cross-referencing scalp TCRbeta sequences with sorted blood CD4 and CD8 repertoires. In TCRdb, the immuneACCESS table is reduced to in-frame sequences with V and J assigned. These tables do not hold every clone; where another copy was compared, an unresolved V gene accounts for under half, and the others remain unexplained. Clonal size and the V and J genes are those of that table, whereas D and trimming came from the DNA. The sample table lists roughly 180,000 clones, about half of them with a count of one. The ten largest account for over 9% of the sample.

The chain was built from TRBV4-3 and TRBJ1-1; TRBD1 lines up with 9 middle nucleotides. The input for sequencing was CD8+ T cells sorted from blood, taken at week 52, from a patient treated with tofacitinib. This receptor was taken from a human donor with alopecia areata. The CDR3 reads CASSQGTGAGETEAFF. The nucleotide sequence is given as TGCGCCAGCAGCCAAGGGACAGGGGCGGGGGAAACTGAAGCTTTCTTT.